This T cell receptor beta chain stems from a study of T cell changes during pregnancy in multiple sclerosis. Germline lookup yields CDR1 SGHTA and CDR2 FQGNSA. This CDR3 contains 15 residues. Deletions cut 5 bases from V and 4 bases from J, with 17 bases between. The table came from immunoSEQ multiplex PCR; TCRdb's copy has only in-frame clones and leaves some out. The sample has around 48,000 clones, roughly 90% seen once; the top ten hold approximately 2.8%. The sequence came from a female donor with multiple sclerosis, enrolled in a pregnancy study. This sample comprised CD8+ T cells from peripheral blood mononuclear cells, obtained before pregnancy. This chain connects TRBV7-2 to TRBJ2-5; D not certain. The CDR3 is CASSPITWAGETQYF. The CDR3 region has the DNA TGTGCCAGCAGCCCTATCACGTGGGCAGGAGAGACCCAGTACTTC. The complete variable domain, with remaining parts taken from reference TRBV7-2 and TRBJ2-5, reads GAGVSQSPSNKVTEKGKDVELRCDPISGHTALYWYRQSLGQGLEFLIYFQGNSAPDKSGLPSDRFSAERTGGSVSTLTIQRTQQEDSAVYLCASSPITWAGETQYFGPGTRLLVL.